What follows are 24 T cell receptor beta chains derived from one specimen sequenced in a study of cytomegalovirus exposure and HLA in healthy donors. It was with 60 Vbeta and 13 Jbeta primers that the PCR ran. Measured with immunoSEQ multiplex PCR; TCRdb has only the in-frame clones, and not every one. Here the sample spans some 79,000 clones, about 60% being singletons. What was sequenced was PBMCs. These receptors were taken from a woman aged 35 to 49 in good health and CMV-seropositive.

The chain links TRBV5-4 to TRBJ2-7; 11 bases agree with TRBD1. Germline CDR1 is SGHNT and CDR2 is YYREEE (reference sequence). J gave up 4 bases and V 4 bases, and 4 bases lay outside the gene matches. This CDR3 has 14 amino acids. CDR3 sequence reads: CASSQRDRGYEQYF. The CDR3 bases are TGTGCCAGCAGCCAGAGGGACAGGGGGTACGAGCAGTACTTC.

This rearrangement joins TRBV7-7 to TRBJ2-2; D unclear. V shed 1 base and J shed 0 bases, with 12 bases lying between them. Germline assignment: CDR1 SSHAT and CDR2 FNYEAQ (reference sequence). CDR3 length equals 17 residues. The CDR3, as DNA: TGTGCCAGCAGCTTAGGATCAGGAACAACGAACACCGGGGAGCTGTTTTTT. Translated, it gives CASSLGSGTTNTGELFF.

This clone was seen a handful of times. The chain employs TRBV27 and TRBJ2-5; the match to TRBD1 covers 9 bases. The trim removed 4 bases at V and 4 bases at J, leaving 7 bases unmatched. CDR1 is MNHEY and CDR2 is SMNVEV in the germline V gene (reference sequence). The CDR3 runs 15 residues. CDR3 in amino acids: CASSYRRTGAETQYF. As DNA, the CDR3 is TGTGCCAGCAGTTACCGCCGGACAGGGGCAGAGACCCAGTACTTC.

V usage is TRBV28 and J usage is TRBJ1-5; no firm D call. V was clipped by 6 bases and J by 5 bases, with 14 bases between them. This CDR3 is built from 14 residues. Germline loops: CDR1 MDHEN, CDR2 SYDVKM. The CDR3 is CASSSGSVYQPQHF. The CDR3 bases are TGTGCCAGCAGCAGCGGCAGCGTTTATCAGCCCCAGCATTTT.

The gene calls are TRBV19 and TRBJ1-1, with 9 nucleotides matching TRBD1. The CDR3 consists of 12 residues. Looked up from germline, CDR1 is LNHDA and CDR2 is SQIVND (reference sequence). The trim removed 7 bases at V and 6 bases at J, leaving 3 bases unmatched. The CDR3 coding sequence is TGTGCCAGTACCGGGGACAGGGCTGAAGCTTTCTTT. Translated: CASTGDRAEAFF.

This clone appeared a few times. This chain connects TRBV7-2 to TRBJ1-4; maybe TRBD1 (6 bases). The CDR3 is 14 amino acids. From germline, CDR1 is SGHTA and CDR2 FQGNSA. Deletions cut 2 bases from V and 8 bases from J, with 12 bases between. The DNA of the CDR3 is TGTGCCAGCAGCTTACGGGGGGGCAAGGAAAAACTGTTTTTT. The encoded protein is CASSLRGGKEKLFF.

The rearrangement uses TRBV7-7 and TRBJ2-7; 8 bases align to TRBD1. The trim removed 1 base at V and 2 bases at J, leaving 7 bases unmatched. There are 16 residues in the CDR3. Germline lookup yields CDR1 SSHAT and CDR2 FNYEAQ (reference sequence). The CDR3: CASSLVAGGNPYEQYF. The CDR3 DNA reads TGTGCCAGCAGCTTAGTCGCAGGGGGCAACCCCTACGAGCAGTACTTC.

The chain links TRBV2 to TRBJ2-1; D unresolved. V was clipped by 5 bases and J by 0 bases, with 11 bases between them. CDR3 size: 15 residues. CDR1 SNHLY and CDR2 FYNNEI come from the germline V gene. The CDR3 spells CASSSRPNSYNEQFF. CDR3 in DNA: TGTGCCAGCAGTAGCAGGCCCAACTCCTACAATGAGCAGTTCTTC.

This clone has only one observation. This rearrangement joins TRBV30 to TRBJ2-5, with TRBD1 matching over 8 bases. Germline CDR1 is GTSNPN and CDR2 is SVGIG (reference sequence). Trimming removed 2 bases from V and 5 bases from J; junction bases left unmatched: 10. This CDR3 is 15 amino acids long. CDR3 residues: CAWSKGETGVETQYF. CDR3 DNA: TGTGCCTGGAGTAAAGGCGAGACAGGGGTGGAGACCCAGTACTTC.

The CDR3 sequence: CASSPGQGANAYEQYF. CDR3 nucleotides: TGTGCCAGCAGCCCCGGACAGGGGGCGAACGCCTACGAGCAGTACTTC. The V call is TRBV7-9, the J call TRBJ2-7; the match to TRBD1 covers 11 bases. The trim removed 5 bases at V and 2 bases at J, leaving 8 bases unmatched. Germline V lookup: CDR1 SEHNR, CDR2 FQNEAQ (reference sequence). The CDR3 covers 16 residues.

This clone was observed a handful of times. V usage is TRBV27 and J usage is TRBJ1-1, with TRBD1 as a possible D gene (6 bases). The CDR3 has 14 amino acids. Trimming stripped 6 bases from V and 1 base from J, with 12 bases between. CDR1 MNHEY and CDR2 SMNVEV come from the germline V gene (reference sequence). The CDR3 loop reads CASRRTQGNTEAFF. The CDR3 nucleotides are TGTGCCAGCAGACGTACACAGGGGAACACTGAAGCTTTCTTT.

The count of this clone is one. V gene TRBV6-5 combines with J gene TRBJ2-5, with D perhaps matching TRBD1 (6 bases). The CDR3 runs to 14 residues. V was pared by 6 bases and J by 2 bases, with 13 bases between. Germline V gene sequence: CDR1 MNHEY, CDR2 SVGAGI. CDR3 DNA: TGTGCCAGCAGCAAACAGGGCTCTCAAGAGACCCAGTACTTC. It encodes CASSKQGSQETQYF.

The chain links TRBV28 to TRBJ1-1; D perhaps matches TRBD1 (5 bases). This CDR3 is built from 14 residues. Germline-derived CDR1 and CDR2 are MDHEN and SYDVKM. V lost 6 bases, J lost 4 bases, and 15 bases lay in between. CDR3 protein: CASSTAGSATEAFF. In DNA form, the CDR3 reads TGTGCCAGCAGCACGGCAGGGTCGGCCACTGAAGCTTTCTTT. Full variable domain (missing parts from reference TRBV28 and TRBJ1-1): DVKVTQSSRYLVKRTGEKVFLECVQDMDHENMFWYRQDPGLGLRLIYFSYDVKMKEKGDIPEGYSVSREKKERFSLILESASTNQTSMYLCASSTAGSATEAFFGQGTRLTVV.

The rearrangement joins TRBV28 to TRBJ1-1; the match to TRBD1 covers 9 bases. Trimming took 8 bases from V and 0 from J; bases not matched to a gene: 7. The CDR3 loop spans 15 amino acids. Germline-derived CDR1 and CDR2 are MDHEN and SYDVKM. For the CDR3, the DNA is TGTGCCAGCGTGACAGGGGGGACCGTGAACACTGAAGCTTTCTTT. Encoded protein: CASVTGGTVNTEAFF.

The chain joins TRBV29-1 to TRBJ2-7; 11 bases map to TRBD1. The CDR3 has 14 residues. The V and J ends lost 6 bases and 4 bases, in that order; junction bases with no gene match: 8. Germline V gives CDR1 SQVTM, CDR2 ANQGSEA. The DNA for the CDR3 is TGCAGCGTCCCGCCGGGACAGGGGGGTTACGAGCAGTACTTC. Protein: CSVPPGQGGYEQYF.

The chain links TRBV9 to TRBJ2-5; the match to TRBD1 covers 10 bases. The CDR3 spans 17 residues. Germline trimming cut 0 bases from V and 1 base from J; bases unmatched to any gene: 6. Germline CDR1 and CDR2: SGDLS and YYNGEE. CDR3 sequence: CASSVGPGQGSQETQYF. The CDR3 DNA is TGTGCCAGCAGCGTAGGACCGGGACAGGGGTCCCAAGAGACCCAGTACTTC.

The chain joins TRBV4-1 to TRBJ1-2, with 9 bases lining up with TRBD1. Germline values: CDR1 MGHRA, CDR2 YSYEKL. V dropped 4 bases and J dropped 8; count of bases not matched to a gene: 8. The length of the CDR3 is 14 residues. The DNA for the CDR3 is TGCGCCAGCAGCCGGCCCCGGGACAGGGCCGGCTACACCTTC. This translates into CASSRPRDRAGYTF.

The chain has TRBV25-1 and TRBJ1-6, with D uncertain. The CDR3 sequence is 14 residues long. The germline V gene encodes CDR1 MGHDK and CDR2 SYGVNS. Trimming took off 3 bases at V and 3 bases at J, with 6 bases between the two ends. DNA for the CDR3: TGTGCCAGCAGTGATGGCAGCTATAATTCACCCCTCCACTTT. It specifies CASSDGSYNSPLHF. Filled out from reference TRBV25-1 and TRBJ1-6, the complete variable domain reads EADIYQTPRYLVIGTGKKITLECSQTMGHDKMYWYQQDPGMELHLIHYSYGVNSTEKGDLSSESTVSRIRTEHFPLTLESARPSHTSQYLCASSDGSYNSPLHFGNGTRLTVT.

V and J are TRBV2 and TRBJ1-1; D not certain. Trimming shortened V by 3 bases and J by 7 bases, and 15 bases separated the two germline ends. CDR3 size: 14 residues. CDR1 SNHLY and CDR2 FYNNEI come from the germline V gene. Written as DNA, the CDR3 is TGTGCCAGCAGTGAGGTACTAACCGTTCTTGAAGCTTTCTTT. It specifies CASSEVLTVLEAFF.

This clone was seen a handful of times. The chain recombines TRBV10-2 with TRBJ1-1; 7 bases map to TRBD1. The CDR3 length is 15 residues. Per germline, CDR1 WSHSY and CDR2 SAAADI. V shed 3 bases, J shed 1 base, and the junction held 5 bases outside the gene matches. The CDR3 loop reads CASSDPGQANTEAFF. The CDR3 nucleotides are TGCGCCAGCAGTGACCCAGGACAGGCGAACACTGAAGCTTTCTTT.

The V and J genes are TRBV28 and TRBJ2-5; TRBD2 aligns across 9 bases. CDR3 length equals 14 residues. Germline loops: CDR1 MDHEN, CDR2 SYDVKM. V shed 5 bases, J shed 5 bases, and the junction held 6 bases outside the gene matches. For the CDR3, the DNA is TGTGCCAGCAGTGCGGGAGGGCGGGGGGAGACCCAGTACTTC. Protein sequence: CASSAGGRGETQYF.

The chain joins TRBV4-3 to TRBJ1-2; D is perhaps TRBD1 (6 bases). The germline V gene has CDR1 LGHNA and CDR2 YSLEER. The CDR3 sequence is 14 residues long. Trimming cost V 3 bases and J 2 bases, with 10 bases left between them. CDR3 sequence: CASSHGTTNYGYTF. CDR3 coding DNA: TGCGCCAGCAGCCACGGGACAACGAACTATGGCTACACCTTC.

The chain joins TRBV25-1 to TRBJ2-7; 11 nucleotides line up with TRBD2. CDR1 MGHDK and CDR2 SYGVNS come from the germline V gene. Trimming removed 3 bases from V and 3 bases from J; junction bases left unmatched: 4. There are 15 residues in the CDR3. The chain's CDR3 is CASSDATSGIYEQYF. In nucleotides, the CDR3 is TGTGCCAGCAGTGATGCGACTAGCGGGATCTACGAGCAGTACTTC.

This sequence joins TRBV2 and TRBJ2-1; D remains unclear. Germline V gene lookup returns CDR1 SNHLY and CDR2 FYNNEI. CDR3 length: 12 residues. Deletions cut 3 bases from V and 7 bases from J, with 7 bases between. The CDR3 DNA is TGTGCCAGCAGTGACCTCAGGAATGAGCAGTTCTTC. Translation: CASSDLRNEQFF.